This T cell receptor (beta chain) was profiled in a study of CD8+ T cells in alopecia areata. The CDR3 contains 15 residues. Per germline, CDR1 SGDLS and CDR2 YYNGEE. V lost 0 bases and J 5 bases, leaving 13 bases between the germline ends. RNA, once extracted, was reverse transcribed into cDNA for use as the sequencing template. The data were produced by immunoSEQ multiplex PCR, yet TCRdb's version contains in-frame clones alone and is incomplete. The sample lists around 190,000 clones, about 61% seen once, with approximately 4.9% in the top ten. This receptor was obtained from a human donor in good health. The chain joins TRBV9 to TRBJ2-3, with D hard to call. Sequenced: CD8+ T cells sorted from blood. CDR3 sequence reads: CASSVVRKLQDTQYF. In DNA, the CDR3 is TGTGCCAGCAGCGTAGTTAGGAAACTTCAAGATACGCAGTATTTT.